Sequencing of this T cell receptor (beta chain) was carried out in a study of blood T cell repertoires in COVID-19. The ends were cut back, 0 bases at V and 0 bases at J, with 11 bases in the middle. The CDR3 runs 16 residues. Looked up from germline, CDR1 is SGHVS and CDR2 is FNYEAQ. Authors' methods: Reference gene primer amplification gave nucleated cell count estimates. Clones were read by immunoSEQ multiplex PCR, and TCRdb kept only the in-frame ones, dropping some. Clonal size and the V and J genes are those of that table, whereas D and trimming came from the DNA. The sample has roughly 64,000 clones, 80% to 90% seen once.

The source of this sequence is a man aged 35 to 55 with acute or convalescent COVID-19. This chain connects TRBV7-6 to TRBJ1-1; possibly TRBD1 for D (6 bases). Input material: peripheral blood. The CDR3 coding sequence is TGTGCCAGCAGCTTAGCGGTCCGGGACATGAACACTGAAGCTTTCTTT. Amino acid sequence: CASSLAVRDMNTEAFF.